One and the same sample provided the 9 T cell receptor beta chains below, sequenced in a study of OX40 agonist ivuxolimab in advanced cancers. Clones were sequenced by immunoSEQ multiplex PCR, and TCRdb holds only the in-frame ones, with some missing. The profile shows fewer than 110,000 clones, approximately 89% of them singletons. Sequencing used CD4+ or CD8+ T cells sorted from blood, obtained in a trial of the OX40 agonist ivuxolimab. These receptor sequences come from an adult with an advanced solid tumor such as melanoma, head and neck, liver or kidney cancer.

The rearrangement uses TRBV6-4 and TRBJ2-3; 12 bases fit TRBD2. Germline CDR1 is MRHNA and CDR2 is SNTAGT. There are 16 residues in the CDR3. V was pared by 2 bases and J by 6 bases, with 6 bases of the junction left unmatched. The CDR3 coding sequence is TGTGCCAGCAGTGACGGGCTAGCGGGAGGGCCTGATACGCAGTATTTT. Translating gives CASSDGLAGGPDTQYF.

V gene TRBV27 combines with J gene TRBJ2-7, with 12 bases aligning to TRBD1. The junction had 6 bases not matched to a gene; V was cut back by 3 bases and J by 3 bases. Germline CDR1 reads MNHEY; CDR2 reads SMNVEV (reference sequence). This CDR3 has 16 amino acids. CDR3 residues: CASSLAGTGGRYEQYF. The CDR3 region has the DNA TGTGCCAGCAGTTTGGCCGGGACAGGGGGCCGCTACGAGCAGTACTTC.

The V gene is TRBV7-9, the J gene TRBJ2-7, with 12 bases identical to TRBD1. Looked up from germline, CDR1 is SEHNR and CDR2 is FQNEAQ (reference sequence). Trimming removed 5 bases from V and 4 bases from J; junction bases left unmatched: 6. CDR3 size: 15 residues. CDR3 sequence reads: CASSALGQGAYEQYF. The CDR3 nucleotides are TGTGCCAGCAGCGCACTGGGACAGGGGGCTTACGAGCAGTACTTC.

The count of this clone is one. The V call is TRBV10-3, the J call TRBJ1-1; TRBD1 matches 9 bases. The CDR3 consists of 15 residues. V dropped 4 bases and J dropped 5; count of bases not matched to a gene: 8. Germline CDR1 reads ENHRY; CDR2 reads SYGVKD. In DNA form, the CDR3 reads TGTGCCATCAGTGGACCCGGGACAGGGAGTACTGAAGCTTTCTTT. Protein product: CAISGPGTGSTEAFF.

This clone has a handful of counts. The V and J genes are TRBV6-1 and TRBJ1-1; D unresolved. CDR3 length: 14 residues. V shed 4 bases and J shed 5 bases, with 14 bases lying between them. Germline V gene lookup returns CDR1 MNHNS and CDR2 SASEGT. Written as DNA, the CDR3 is TGTGCCAGCAGTGCCCTGATCGCGGAGACTGAAGCTTTCTTT. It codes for CASSALIAETEAFF.

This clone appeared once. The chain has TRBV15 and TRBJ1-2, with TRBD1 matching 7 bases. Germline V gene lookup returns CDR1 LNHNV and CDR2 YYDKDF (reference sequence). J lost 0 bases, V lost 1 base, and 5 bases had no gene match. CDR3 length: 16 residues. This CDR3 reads CATSRGGQRANYGYTF. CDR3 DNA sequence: TGTGCCACCAGCAGAGGGGGACAGCGAGCTAACTATGGCTACACCTTC.

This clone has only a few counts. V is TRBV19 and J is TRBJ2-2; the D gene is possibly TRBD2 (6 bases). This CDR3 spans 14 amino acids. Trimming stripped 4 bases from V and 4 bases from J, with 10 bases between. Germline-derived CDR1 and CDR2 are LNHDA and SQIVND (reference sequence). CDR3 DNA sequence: TGTGCCAGTAGTACGGTAGCGGCCACCGGGGAGCTGTTTTTT. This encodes CASSTVAATGELFF.

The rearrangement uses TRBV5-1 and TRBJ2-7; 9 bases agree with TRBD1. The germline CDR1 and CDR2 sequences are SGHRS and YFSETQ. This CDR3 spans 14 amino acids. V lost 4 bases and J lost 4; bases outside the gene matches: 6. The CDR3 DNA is TGCGCCAGCAGCACAGGACAGGGGCTGTACGAGCAGTACTTC. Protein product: CASSTGQGLYEQYF. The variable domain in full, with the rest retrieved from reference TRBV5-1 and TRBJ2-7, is KAGVTQTPRYLIKTRGQQVTLSCSPISGHRSVSWYQQTPGQGLQFLFEYFSETQRNKGNFPGRFSGRQFSNSRSEMNVSTLELGDSALYLCASSTGQGLYEQYFGPGTRLTVT.

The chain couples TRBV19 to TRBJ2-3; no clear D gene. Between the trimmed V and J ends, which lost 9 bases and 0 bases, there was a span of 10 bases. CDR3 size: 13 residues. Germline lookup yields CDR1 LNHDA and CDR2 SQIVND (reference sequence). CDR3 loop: CASRQLSTDTQYF. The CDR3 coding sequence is TGTGCCAGCCGCCAACTGAGCACAGATACGCAGTATTTT.